This TCR beta chain was sequenced in a study of shared clonotypes between healthy human individuals. CD8 cells regarded as naive lacked CD45RO, were positively chosen for CCR7, and omitted terminally differentiated effector memory CD45RA+ cells. The germline V gene encodes CDR1 SGHDN and CDR2 FVKESK. V was clipped by 6 bases and J by 8 bases; unmatched bases: 11. The CDR3 has 15 residues. Clones were sequenced by immunoSEQ multiplex PCR, and TCRdb holds only the in-frame ones, with some missing. The profile covers about 2 million clones, with just under 95% appearing a single time and around 1.2% taken by the ten largest.

The sequenced material came from naive CD8+ T cells sorted from blood. V is TRBV14 and J is TRBJ1-2, with 11 bases matching TRBD1. The receptor's source is a man younger than 30 in good health. In DNA, the CDR3 is TGTGCCAGCAGTCGGATCGGACAGGGGGCTTTGGGCTACACCTTC. Its protein is CASSRIGQGALGYTF.